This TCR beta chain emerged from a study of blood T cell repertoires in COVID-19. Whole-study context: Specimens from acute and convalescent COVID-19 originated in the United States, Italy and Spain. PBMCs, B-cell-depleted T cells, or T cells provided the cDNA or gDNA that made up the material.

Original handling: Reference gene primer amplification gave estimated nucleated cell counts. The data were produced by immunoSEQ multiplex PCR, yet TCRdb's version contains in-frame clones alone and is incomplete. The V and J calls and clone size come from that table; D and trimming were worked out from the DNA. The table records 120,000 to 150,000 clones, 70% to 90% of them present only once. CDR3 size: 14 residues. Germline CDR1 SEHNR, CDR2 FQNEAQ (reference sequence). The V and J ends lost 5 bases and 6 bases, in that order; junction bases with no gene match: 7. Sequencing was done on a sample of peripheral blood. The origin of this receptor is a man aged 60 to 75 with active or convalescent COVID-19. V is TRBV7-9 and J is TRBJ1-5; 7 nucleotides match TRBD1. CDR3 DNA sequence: TGTGCCAGCAGCCCAGACAGGGAGAGTCAGCCCCAGCATTTT. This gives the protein CASSPDRESQPQHF.